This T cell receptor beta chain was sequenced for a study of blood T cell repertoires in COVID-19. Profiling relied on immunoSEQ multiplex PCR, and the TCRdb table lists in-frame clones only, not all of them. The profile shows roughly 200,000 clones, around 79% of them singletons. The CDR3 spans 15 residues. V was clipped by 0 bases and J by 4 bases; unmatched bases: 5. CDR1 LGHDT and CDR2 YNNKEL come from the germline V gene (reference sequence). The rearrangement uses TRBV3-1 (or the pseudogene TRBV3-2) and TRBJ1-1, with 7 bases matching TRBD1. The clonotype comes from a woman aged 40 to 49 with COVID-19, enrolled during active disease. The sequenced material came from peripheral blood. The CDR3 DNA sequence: TGTGCCAGCAGCCAAGACGACAGGGCAATCACTGAAGCTTTCTTT. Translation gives CASSQDDRAITEAFF.